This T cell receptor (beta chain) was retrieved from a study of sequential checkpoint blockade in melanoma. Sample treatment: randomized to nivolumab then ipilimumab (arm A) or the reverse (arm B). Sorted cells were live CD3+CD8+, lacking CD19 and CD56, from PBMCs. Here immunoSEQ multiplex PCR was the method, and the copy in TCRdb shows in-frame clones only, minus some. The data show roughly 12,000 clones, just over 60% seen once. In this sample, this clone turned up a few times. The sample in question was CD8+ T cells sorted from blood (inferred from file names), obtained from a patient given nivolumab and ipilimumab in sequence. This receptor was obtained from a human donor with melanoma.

The CDR3 spells CAWSVDTSYEQYF. CDR3 bases: TGTGCCTGGAGTGTTGACACCTCCTACGAGCAGTACTTC. The chain links TRBV30 to TRBJ2-7; D gene unclear. The CDR3 loop spans 13 amino acids. Trimming shortened V by 0 bases and J by 0 bases, and 6 bases separated the two germline ends. Germline assignment: CDR1 GTSNPN and CDR2 SVGIG (reference sequence).